These 20 T cell receptor beta chains share one sample of origin, sequenced in a study of regulatory T cells in long-lasting Graves disease. The sample's time point: persistent/refractory GD, antithyroid drugs over 5 years with positive TRAb. After RNA was extracted from PBMCs, the TCR library was made from it. Combining iRepertoire HTBI primers with Arm-PCR of CDR3 regions, the authors built TCR beta libraries. From the multiplex PCR reads, TCRdb called clonotypes with MiXCR, one entry per CDR3 protein. This sample has about half a million distinct CDR3 sequences, with 22% found just once. This sample comprised peripheral blood mononuclear cells (PBMCs), obtained when the disease was refractory, from a patient treated with antithyroid drugs. These TCRs come from a female donor with Graves disease.

This clonotype was observed a few times. This chain links TRBV10-2 with TRBJ1-2; possibly TRBD1 for D (5 bases). This CDR3 region has 13 residues. Germline V gene sequence: CDR1 WSHSY, CDR2 SAAADI. V was shortened by 7 bases and J by 2 bases, with 11 bases between the two germline ends. The CDR3 loop reads CASTDSPNYGYTF. CDR3 coding DNA: TGCGCCAGCACAGACAGTCCCAACTATGGCTACACCTTC.

This clonotype was seen a few times. This chain uses TRBV7-2 with TRBJ1-6; TRBD1 is a possible D gene (5 bases). This CDR3 region has 11 residues. CDR1 and CDR2 from the germline V gene are SGHTA and FQGNSA. Deletions cut 8 bases from V and 6 bases from J, with 5 bases between. CDR3 coding DNA: TGTGCCAGCGGGACTAATTCACCCCTCCACTTT. Protein product: CASGTNSPLHF.

A few counts support this clonotype. In DNA, the CDR3 is TGTGCCAGCACTAAGAAGGCAGGGAACAATTCACCCCTCCACTTT. Amino acid sequence: CASTKKAGNNSPLHF. The rearrangement uses TRBV6-1 and TRBJ1-6; tentative D call: TRBD1 (5 bases). Germline V CDR1 and CDR2: MNHNS, SASEGT. CDR3 length: 15 residues. V lost 7 bases and J lost 7, with 17 bases in between.

This rearrangement joins TRBV5-5 to TRBJ1-1; TRBD1 might be the D (5 bases). Germline V CDR1 and CDR2: SGHKS, YYEKEE (reference sequence). Trimming stripped 0 bases from V and 6 bases from J, with 12 bases between. The CDR3 runs to 14 residues. The CDR3 sequence: CASSLGEVGAEAFF. In nucleotides, the CDR3 is TGTGCCAGCAGCTTGGGGGAGGTGGGGGCTGAAGCTTTCTTT.

This chain uses TRBV30 with TRBJ1-1; 9 nucleotides line up with TRBD1. CDR1 is GTSNPN and CDR2 is SVGIG in the germline V gene (reference sequence). The CDR3 has 14 amino acids. The ends lost 3 bases at V and 4 bases at J; junction bases unmatched: 6. The CDR3, as DNA: TGTGCCTGGAGGGCGACAGGGGGTGTCACTGAAGCTTTCTTT. It codes for CAWRATGGVTEAFF.

This clonotype was recorded many times. The gene calls are TRBV29-1 and TRBJ2-5; D is undetermined. This CDR3 region has 12 residues. The ends were cut back, 6 bases at V and 5 bases at J, with 13 bases in the middle. The germline CDR1 and CDR2 sequences are SQVTM and ANQGSEA. CDR3: CSVVAARETQYF. In nucleotides, the CDR3 is TGCAGCGTGGTTGCCGCGAGGGAGACCCAGTACTTC.

This clonotype was recorded many times. The chain has TRBV20-1 and TRBJ2-7; 8 bases align to TRBD1. V shed 6 bases and J 5 bases; nucleotides not matched to a gene: 9. From germline, CDR1 is DFQATT and CDR2 SNEGSKA (reference sequence). The CDR3 is made up of 13 amino acids. The CDR3 coding sequence is TGCAGTGCCATCCGACAGGGGAAGGACGAGCAGTACTTC. This sequence encodes CSAIRQGKDEQYF.

This clonotype was recorded many times. The gene calls are TRBV28 and TRBJ1-2; D is uncertain. Germline V lookup: CDR1 MDHEN, CDR2 SYDVKM. CDR3 length: 11 residues. V was trimmed by 3 bases and J by 3 bases, leaving 2 bases between them. For the CDR3, the DNA is TGTGCCAGCAGTTTCTACTATGGCTACACCTTC. Residues: CASSFYYGYTF.

The sample holds a few counts of this clonotype. As DNA, the CDR3 is TGTGCCAGCACCTGGGGCAGGGGGATTTATAATTCACCCCTCCACTTT. This sequence encodes CASTWGRGIYNSPLHF. This chain joins TRBV6-7 and TRBJ1-6, with 7 bases aligning to TRBD1. TRBV6-7 is given ORF status, its function remaining uncertain. V shed 7 bases and J 4 bases; nucleotides not matched to a gene: 10. This CDR3 contains 16 residues.

This clonotype turned up a few times. The chain joins TRBV6-2 or TRBV6-3 to TRBJ2-5; 14 bases fit TRBD2. This CDR3 contains 18 residues. The germline gives CDR1 MNHEY, CDR2 SVGEGT. Trimming took 6 bases from V and 4 from J; bases not matched to a gene: 13. For the CDR3, the DNA is TGTGCCAGCAGCGACCCGGGACTAGCGGGAGCGCGTGGAGAGACCCAGTACTTC. Its protein product is CASSDPGLAGARGETQYF.

A few counts support this clonotype. The genes are TRBV10-3 and TRBJ2-7; 9 bases map to TRBD1. CDR3 length: 15 residues. Germline CDR1 is ENHRY and CDR2 is SYGVKD. With V trimmed by 2 bases and J by 1 base, 3 bases remained unmatched. The chain's CDR3 is CAISEPGTGSYEQYF. The CDR3 nucleotides are TGTGCCATCAGTGAGCCCGGGACAGGGTCCTACGAGCAGTACTTC.

The rearrangement joins TRBV9 to TRBJ2-2, with TRBD1 matching over 8 bases. Per the germline V gene, CDR1 is SGDLS and CDR2 is YYNGEE. V trimming: 3 bases; J trimming: 1 base; junction bases outside the gene matches: 2. The CDR3 is 15 residues long. CDR3 bases: TGTGCCAGCAGCGGGGGACAGGAGAACACCGGGGAGCTGTTTTTT. Protein sequence: CASSGGQENTGELFF.

This clonotype appeared a few times. The chain links TRBV27 to TRBJ2-1; the D is unclear. In germline, CDR1 is MNHEY, CDR2 SMNVEV (reference sequence). V lost 4 bases and J 3 bases, leaving 19 bases between the germline ends. The CDR3 loop spans 17 amino acids. DNA of the CDR3: TGTGCCAGCAGTTATGGAGCGACCCCTACGAACTACAATGAGCAGTTCTTC. It codes for CASSYGATPTNYNEQFF.

This clonotype was seen more than once but under ten times. The CDR3 loop is CSVSGTDNTEAFF. Here the CDR3 DNA reads TGCAGCGTCTCCGGGACAGATAACACTGAAGCTTTCTTT. This chain connects TRBV29-1 to TRBJ1-1; 7 bases match TRBD1. The CDR3 spans 13 residues. With V trimmed by 6 bases and J by 2 bases, 6 bases remained unmatched. Looked up from germline, CDR1 is SQVTM and CDR2 is ANQGSEA.

Many counts were recorded for this clonotype. The chain carries TRBV28 and TRBJ2-7, with no clear D. The CDR3 is made up of 12 amino acids. Trimming shortened V by 5 bases and J by 5 bases, and 10 bases separated the two germline ends. The germline V gene has CDR1 MDHEN and CDR2 SYDVKM. In DNA, the CDR3 is TGTGCCAGCAGTCCCCCCCAGGACGAGCAGTACTTC. The encoded protein is CASSPPQDEQYF.

In this sample, this clonotype turned up many times. This rearrangement joins TRBV11-2 to TRBJ1-1; D unresolved. The CDR3 runs to 13 residues. Germline V gene data show CDR1 as SGHAT and CDR2 as FQNNGV. V was pared by 5 bases and J by 6 bases, with 13 bases between. Here the CDR3 DNA reads TGTGCCAGCAGCCTGGACGCCGGCCCTGAAGCTTTCTTT. Translating it yields CASSLDAGPEAFF.

This clonotype has more than one count but fewer than ten. The genes are TRBV6-1 and TRBJ2-2; TRBD2 matches 8 bases. The trim removed 7 bases at V and 4 bases at J, leaving 2 bases unmatched. Germline V gene sequence: CDR1 MNHNS, CDR2 SASEGT. This CDR3 is built from 13 residues. The CDR3 is CASTGGRTGELFF. The CDR3, as DNA: TGTGCCAGCACGGGGGGGCGCACCGGGGAGCTGTTTTTT.

Many counts were recorded for this clonotype. The J gene is TRBJ1-1, the V gene TRBV27; a weak D match, TRBD1 (5 bases). Germline V lookup: CDR1 MNHEY, CDR2 SMNVEV (reference sequence). This CDR3 has 16 amino acids. The V end was cut by 3 bases, the J end by 4 bases, with 18 bases between. In nucleotides, the CDR3 is TGTGCCAGCAGTTTTTCTGGGCGAAGGACATCCACTGAAGCTTTCTTT. Encoded protein: CASSFSGRRTSTEAFF.

The chain recombines TRBV2 with TRBJ1-6; 8 positions agree with TRBD1. The CDR3 is 13 amino acids. J was trimmed by 7 bases and V by 11 bases; bases with no gene match: 7. Germline assignment: CDR1 SNHLY and CDR2 FYNNEI. Here the CDR3 DNA reads TGTGCCGGTCAGGGGGCGGTAAATTCACCCCTCCACTTT. Its protein is CAGQGAVNSPLHF.

The rearrangement links TRBV20-1 to TRBJ2-7; D not certain. V shed 0 bases and J shed 0 bases, with 9 bases lying between them. CDR3 size: 14 residues. Germline V gene data show CDR1 as DFQATT and CDR2 as SNEGSKA (reference sequence). The CDR3 sequence: CSARDQTSSYEQYF. The CDR3 coding sequence is TGCAGTGCTAGAGATCAGACCAGCTCCTACGAGCAGTACTTC.